Described below is a single T cell receptor beta chain sequence and its context. TCRdb's copy holds only in-frame clones and misses some; the assay was immunoSEQ multiplex PCR. The sample has about 380,000 clones, around 89% seen once; the top ten hold 1.2%. The germline CDR1 and CDR2 sequences are MNHNS and SASEGT. The CDR3 spans 16 residues. With V trimmed by 4 bases and J by 9 bases, 11 bases remained unmatched. This sample was taken from a study of blood T cell repertoires in COVID-19. The wider study: T cells, B-cell-depleted T cells, or PBMCs supplied cDNA or gDNA.

The genes are TRBV6-1 and TRBJ2-5; 13 bases line up with TRBD2. This receptor was identified in a woman between 18 and 29 years old who had recovered from COVID-19. The material sequenced was PBMCs or T cells enriched from blood (not recorded which). This chain's CDR3 is CASSAKGTSGALSQYF. The CDR3 coding sequence is TGTGCCAGCAGTGCTAAAGGGACTAGCGGGGCCTTGTCCCAGTACTTC.